A selection of T cell receptor beta chains follows, all from one sample in a study of vaccination and CD4 T cells after COVID-19. The antigens these receptors bind are not known. In TCRdb, the PCR reads were re-called with MiXCR into one record per CDR3 protein. The table records thousands of distinct CDR3 sequences, 50% to 65% of them present only once. The specimen sequenced was CD4+ T cells from blood, cultured in vitro. These receptor sequences come from a human donor who had recovered from COVID-19. The CDR3 runs from the conserved cysteine through the conserved F or W. D genes are given only for firm matches. Size is omitted from some rows. Given values are once, few, many or a class for expanded clones.

V,size,J,D,DNA,CDR3
TRBV20-1,NA,TRBJ1-2,TRBD1,TGCAGTGCTAGAGATAGGAGACAGGGGAGGAGTAAGGATGGCTACACCTTC,CSARDRRQGRSKDGYTF
TRBV4-3,NA,TRBJ1-2,NA,TGCGCCAGCAGCCAAGACCTTAGGACACACGCTGGCTACACCTTC,CASSQDLRTHAGYTF
TRBV7-3,NA,TRBJ1-4,NA,TGTGCCAGCAGCCCCTCGACTGGAGAAAAACTGTTTTTT,CASSPSTGEKLFF
TRBV12-3/TRBV12-4,NA,TRBJ1-5,TRBD1,TGTGCCAGCAGCCCACAGGGGAGCAATCAGCCCCAGCATTTT,CASSPQGSNQPQHF
TRBV21-1,NA,TRBJ1-1,NA,TGTGCCAGCAGGGTAGGATGGGACGAGGCTTTCTTT,CASRVGWDEAFF
TRBV24-1,NA,TRBJ2-3,NA,TGTGCCACCTCCACCGGGGGCACAGATACGCAGTATTTT,CATSTGGTDTQYF
TRBV20-1,NA,TRBJ1-5,TRBD1,TGCAGTGCTAGAGCGGGGGGCAGGGGGGCGGACTCTTATAGCAATCAGCCCCAGCATTTT,CSARAGGRGADSYSNQPQHF
TRBV6-1,few,TRBJ1-1,NA,TGTGCCAGCAGGATTCCGGGAAAAAACACTGAAGCTTTCTTT,CASRIPGKNTEAFF
TRBV28,NA,TRBJ1-2,NA,TGTGCCAGCACGTCTACTCCGGCTAACTATGGCTACACCTTC,CASTSTPANYGYTF
TRBV6-1,few,TRBJ1-2,NA,TGTGCCAGCAGCCGGGGGGTGAGCAACTATGGCTACACCTTC,CASSRGVSNYGYTF
TRBV6-2/TRBV6-3,NA,TRBJ2-7,NA,TGTGCCAGCAGTGGAATCTACGAGCAGTACTTC,CASSGIYEQYF
TRBV7-2,NA,TRBJ1-1,TRBD1,TGTGCCAGCAGCCCCGGTGACAGGGGTGAAGCTTTCTTT,CASSPGDRGEAFF
TRBV7-2,NA,TRBJ2-3,TRBD2,TGTGCCAGCAGCTTAGATTTTAGCGGGGGCTTTAACTATGTAGATACGCAGTATTTT,CASSLDFSGGFNYVDTQYF
TRBV6-2/TRBV6-3,few,TRBJ1-2,NA,TGTGCCAGCAGTTACTCGACGGTCTATGGCTACACCTTC,CASSYSTVYGYTF
TRBV6-1,NA,TRBJ1-6,TRBD1,TGTGCCAGCAGAAGAGACAGGGGAACGACACCCCTCCACTTT,CASRRDRGTTPLHF
TRBV19,few,TRBJ1-2,NA,TGTGCCAGTAAATTACAGGGCTATGGCTACACCTTC,CASKLQGYGYTF